This T cell receptor beta chain was profiled in a study of cytomegalovirus exposure and HLA in healthy donors. Broader study findings: A later analysis found common viral pathogens apparently linked to several of the most significant clusters. The study listed roughly 160 cytomegalovirus-associated TCR beta chains.

A note on this clone: Its target is unknown.

60 Vbeta and 13 Jbeta primers were used in PCR. Method: immunoSEQ multiplex PCR; TCRdb's copy keeps in-frame clones and lacks some. The sample holds some 110,000 clones, 74% seen once. The CDR3 runs to 18 residues. In germline, CDR1 is SGHDT, CDR2 YYEEEE. The V gene lost 1 base and the J gene lost 7 bases, with 26 bases spanning the gap. The receptor was isolated from a woman aged 45 to 65 in good health and CMV-seropositive. This chain connects TRBV5-6 to TRBJ1-1, with D hard to call. Material for sequencing was PBMCs. DNA of the CDR3: TGTGCCAGCAGCTTGATTCGACGGGTTAAAACGGAGGTGAATGAAGCTTTCTTT. Translation gives CASSLIRRVKTEVNEAFF.